The TCR beta chain described here comes from a study of OX40 agonist ivuxolimab in advanced cancers. The overall study: Across the patients, intravenous ivuxolimab was delivered every 2 weeks at 0.01 to 10 mg/kg. It was permissible to have had prior anti-PD-1, anti-PD-L1 or anti-CTLA-4 therapy, and 40% had some.

General study results and limits: Researchers report that CD8+ T cells had, on average, more expanded clones than CD4+.

Data came from immunoSEQ multiplex PCR; TCRdb stores just in-frame clones and leaves some out. The sample includes tens of thousands of clones, around 86% of them seen just once. A remark on this clone: Antigen unknown.

Germline V gene sequence: CDR1 SEHNR, CDR2 FQNEAQ (reference sequence). V gave up 2 bases and J gave up 4 bases; unmatched junction bases: 2. This CDR3 region has 15 residues. The starting material was CD4+ or CD8+ T cells sorted from blood, obtained in a trial of the OX40 agonist ivuxolimab. The TCR comes from an adult with an advanced solid tumor such as melanoma, head and neck, liver or kidney cancer. The gene calls are TRBV7-9 and TRBJ2-5; TRBD2 aligns across 12 bases. The CDR3 reads CASSLLAGGRETQYF. CDR3 nucleotides: TGTGCCAGCAGCTTACTAGCGGGAGGGAGAGAGACCCAGTACTTC.